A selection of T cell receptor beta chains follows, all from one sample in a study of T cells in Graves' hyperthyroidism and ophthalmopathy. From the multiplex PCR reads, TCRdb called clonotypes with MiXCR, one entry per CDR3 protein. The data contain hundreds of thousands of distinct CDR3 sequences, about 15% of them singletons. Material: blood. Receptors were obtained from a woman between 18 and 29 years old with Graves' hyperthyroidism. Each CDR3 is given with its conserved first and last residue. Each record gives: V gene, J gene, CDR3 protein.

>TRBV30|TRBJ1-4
CAWKQAGYEKLFF
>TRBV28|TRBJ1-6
CASSWRQGALPPLHF
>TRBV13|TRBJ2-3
CASSRGLAGAGDTQYF
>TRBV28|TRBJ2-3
CASSLGTSGRALDTQYF
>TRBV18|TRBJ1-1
CASSPKAGVTNTEAFF
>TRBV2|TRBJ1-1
CASPSGVNTEAFF
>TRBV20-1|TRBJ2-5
CSASPTSGRARETQYF
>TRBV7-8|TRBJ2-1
CASSVTGGLGNEQFF
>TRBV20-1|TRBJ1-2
CSALSGEGYGYTF
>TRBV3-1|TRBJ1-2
CASSQDLGGWSGYTF
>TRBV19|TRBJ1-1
CASSIGVRDSEAFF
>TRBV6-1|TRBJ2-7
CASRLAGLAYEQYF
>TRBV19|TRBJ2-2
CASTRQNTGELFF
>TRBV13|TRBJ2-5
CASSTDERRETQYF
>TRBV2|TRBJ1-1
CASSGQGRYTEAFF
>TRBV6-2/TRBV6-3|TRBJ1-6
CASSYPDSPLHF
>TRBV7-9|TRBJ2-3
CASSPVGAQKGYF
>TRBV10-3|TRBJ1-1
CAISEGEGNTEAFF
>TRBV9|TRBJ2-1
CASSLGEGENEQFF
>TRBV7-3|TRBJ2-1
CASSPGTSAFNEQFF